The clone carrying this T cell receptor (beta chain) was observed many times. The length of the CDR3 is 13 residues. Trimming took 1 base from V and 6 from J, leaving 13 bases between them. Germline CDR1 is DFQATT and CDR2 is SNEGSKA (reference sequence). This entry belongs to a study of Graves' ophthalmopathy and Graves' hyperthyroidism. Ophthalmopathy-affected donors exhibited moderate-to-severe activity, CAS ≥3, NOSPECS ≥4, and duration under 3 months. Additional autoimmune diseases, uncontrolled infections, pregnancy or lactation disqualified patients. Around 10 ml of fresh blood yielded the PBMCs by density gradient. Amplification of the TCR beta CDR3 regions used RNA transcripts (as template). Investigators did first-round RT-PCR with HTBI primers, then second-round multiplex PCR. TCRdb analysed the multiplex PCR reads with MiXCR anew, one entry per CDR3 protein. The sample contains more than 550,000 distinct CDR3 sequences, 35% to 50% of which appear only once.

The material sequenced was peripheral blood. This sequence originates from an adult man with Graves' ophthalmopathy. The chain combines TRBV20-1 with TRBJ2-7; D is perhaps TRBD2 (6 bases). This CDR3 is CSARGAGTPEQYF. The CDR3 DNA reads TGCAGTGCTAGAGGGGCAGGGACTCCCGAGCAGTACTTC.